The entry below gives a single TCR beta chain sequence along with its context. The antigen remains unidentified. The PCR ran on 60 Vbeta and 13 Jbeta primers. Using immunoSEQ multiplex PCR, the repertoire was profiled, and TCRdb retains in-frame clones only, with some absent. Of over 85,000 clones in the sample, about three quarters were seen once. Those who donated were healthy bone marrow donors. At sampling all donors were nominally healthy, likely with unrecorded immune exposures. Germline V CDR1 and CDR2: SGHRS, YFSETQ. The CDR3 consists of 13 residues. Trimming removed 2 bases from V and 11 bases from J; junction bases left unmatched: 5. The data were obtained in a study of cytomegalovirus exposure and HLA in healthy donors. Study-wide results and limits: Near-uniform donor sequencing depth was presumed by presence/absence analyses. There were some 150 TCR beta chains listed as cytomegalovirus-associated.

The chain has TRBV5-1 and TRBJ2-1, with 9 bases identical to TRBD1. Sequencing was carried out using PBMCs. The receptor was derived from an older woman in good health and CMV-seropositive. The CDR3 nucleotides are TGCGCCAGCAGCTTTACAGGGGGCCTACAGCAGTTCTTC. Protein: CASSFTGGLQQFF.